These 19 T cell receptor beta chains came from one sample sequenced in a study of PD-L1 blockade in urothelial cancer. Time point reported: pretreatment peripheral blood. Sequenced by immunoSEQ multiplex PCR; TCRdb stores in-frame clones only, minus some. The sample holds tens of thousands of clones; 65% to 85% are singletons and the top ten take around a tenth. The sample was PBMCs, taken around atezolizumab (anti-PD-L1) treatment. Receptors were obtained from a woman in her 70s with urothelial cancer.

This clone appeared once. The J gene is TRBJ2-2, the V gene TRBV2, with 9 bases fitting TRBD1. Germline CDR1 SNHLY, CDR2 FYNNEI. The CDR3 runs 17 residues. Trimming cost V 5 bases and J 7 bases; bases outside gene matches: 14. The CDR3, as DNA: TGTGCCAGCAGTTGGACCGGGACAGGGCGGACAGGCGGGGAGCTGTTTTTT. This translates into CASSWTGTGRTGGELFF.

The rearrangement joins TRBV6-6 to TRBJ2-1, with D perhaps matching TRBD2 (5 bases). V gave up 6 bases and J gave up 8 bases, with 17 bases separating them. From germline, CDR1 is MNHNY and CDR2 SVGAGI (reference sequence). The CDR3 runs to 14 residues. The CDR3 is CASRDPPRVHEQFF. The DNA for the CDR3 is TGTGCCAGCAGGGACCCACCGAGGGTTCATGAGCAGTTCTTC.

This clone was picked up one time. This chain joins TRBV5-1 and TRBJ2-7; 9 bases match TRBD2. Germline CDR1 and CDR2: SGHRS and YFSETQ. J gave up 6 bases and V 4 bases, and 11 bases lay outside the gene matches. This CDR3 spans 15 amino acids. CDR3 residues: CASSPWTSEGFEQYF. CDR3 nucleotides: TGCGCCAGCAGCCCGTGGACTAGCGAGGGTTTCGAGCAGTACTTC.

This sequence joins TRBV28 and TRBJ2-5, with TRBD2 matching 8 bases. V gave up 6 bases and J gave up 1 base; unmatched junction bases: 4. This CDR3 has 14 residues. Germline values: CDR1 MDHEN, CDR2 SYDVKM. The CDR3 coding sequence is TGTGCCAGCAGGCCCGGGACTAGCCAAGAGACCCAGTACTTC. This codes for CASRPGTSQETQYF.

The rearrangement joins TRBV19 to TRBJ1-2, with a tentative D call TRBD1 (5 bases). Germline V gene lookup returns CDR1 LNHDA and CDR2 SQIVND (reference sequence). Trimming cost V 6 bases and J 3 bases, with 11 bases left between them. This CDR3 spans 13 amino acids. CDR3 protein: CASSGGGDYGYTF. The CDR3, as DNA: TGTGCCAGTAGCGGGGGAGGGGACTATGGCTACACCTTC. Full variable domain (remainder filled in from reference TRBV19 and TRBJ1-2): DGGITQSPKYLFRKEGQNVTLSCEQNLNHDAMYWYRQDPGQGLRLIYYSQIVNDFQKGDIAEGYSVSREKKESFPLTVTSAQKNPTAFYLCASSGGGDYGYTFGSGTRLTVV.

In regard to this clone: The sample carries other DNA sequences with the same CDR3. This chain uses TRBV10-3 with TRBJ1-1; possible D gene TRBD1, 5 bases. Germline V gene lookup returns CDR1 ENHRY and CDR2 SYGVKD. This CDR3 is 14 amino acids long. Trimming took 4 bases from V and 1 from J, leaving 10 bases between them. The CDR3 region has the DNA TGTGCCATCAGTGTACAAGGGGCGAACACTGAAGCTTTCTTT. Translating it yields CAISVQGANTEAFF.

The J gene is TRBJ2-6, the V gene TRBV9, with 10 bases aligning to TRBD1. This CDR3 region has 18 residues. V lost 3 bases and J lost 0; bases outside the gene matches: 6. The V gene's germline CDR1 is SGDLS and CDR2 YYNGEE. The CDR3 DNA sequence: TGTGCCAGCAGCGGACGGGACAGGGGCGTCTCTGGGGCCAACGTCCTGACTTTC. This encodes CASSGRDRGVSGANVLTF.

The chain employs TRBV2 and TRBJ1-2; 8 positions agree with TRBD1. This CDR3 is built from 14 residues. The V gene's germline CDR1 is SNHLY and CDR2 FYNNEI. The V segment lost 0 bases and the J segment 14 bases; nucleotides outside the gene matches: 11. CDR3 nucleotide sequence: TGTGCCAGCAGTGAAGCGTTAGGACAGGGCCAAATAACCTTC. It specifies CASSEALGQGQITF.

J is TRBJ2-2 and V is TRBV28; a possible D gene is TRBD2 (7 bases). This CDR3 has 14 residues. V lost 3 bases and J lost 13, with 18 bases in between. Looked up from germline, CDR1 is MDHEN and CDR2 is SYDVKM. The CDR3 protein is CASSLAGAGDWLFF. The DNA of the CDR3 is TGTGCCAGCAGTTTGGCGGGGGCGGGGGACTGGCTGTTTTTT.

The chain is built from TRBV6-5 and TRBJ1-2; TRBD1 aligns across 10 bases. Trimming took 5 bases from V and 3 from J; bases not matched to a gene: 6. CDR3 length: 15 residues. CDR1 is MNHEY and CDR2 is SVGAGI in the germline V gene. CDR3 DNA sequence: TGTGCCAGCAGTCGGGACAGGGGAGCGGACTATGGCTACACCTTC. It encodes CASSRDRGADYGYTF.

V and J are TRBV5-4 and TRBJ1-1; D perhaps matches TRBD1 (6 bases). Trimming left V 5 bases short and J 0 bases short, with 14 bases between. The CDR3 is 15 residues long. Per germline, CDR1 SGHNT and CDR2 YYREEE (reference sequence). The CDR3: CASRPQTGMNTEAFF. The DNA of the CDR3 is TGTGCCAGCAGACCCCAAACAGGGATGAACACTGAAGCTTTCTTT.

This chain links TRBV27 with TRBJ2-1; 11 bases map to TRBD2. Per the germline V gene, CDR1 is MNHEY and CDR2 is SMNVEV (reference sequence). This CDR3 comprises 19 residues. V lost 6 bases to trimming and J lost 5 bases; unmatched junction nucleotides: 18. The CDR3 spells CASSPYFPGLAEKDNEQFF. CDR3 in DNA: TGTGCCAGCAGCCCTTATTTCCCGGGACTAGCGGAAAAAGACAATGAGCAGTTCTTC.

V usage is TRBV5-1 and J usage is TRBJ1-1, with 8 bases fitting TRBD1. The CDR3 extends over 16 amino acids. The V and J ends lost 3 bases and 0 bases, in that order; junction bases with no gene match: 7. The germline V gene has CDR1 SGHRS and CDR2 YFSETQ. CDR3: CASSWTGSWMNTEAFF. CDR3 sequence (DNA): TGCGCCAGCAGCTGGACAGGGAGCTGGATGAACACTGAAGCTTTCTTT.

This chain links TRBV19 with TRBJ1-2; D perhaps matches TRBD1 (6 bases). CDR3 length: 16 amino acids. V shed 3 bases and J shed 0 bases, with 14 bases lying between them. Germline lookup yields CDR1 LNHDA and CDR2 SQIVND (reference sequence). The CDR3 DNA reads as TGTGCCAGTAGTATCCTTTGGACAGCATCTAACTATGGCTACACCTTC. Protein: CASSILWTASNYGYTF.

This chain links TRBV9 with TRBJ2-1; the D gene is possibly TRBD2 (6 bases). The CDR3 length is 15 residues. V was pared by 0 bases and J by 4 bases, with 11 bases between. Germline CDR1 is SGDLS and CDR2 is YYNGEE. CDR3 coding DNA: TGTGCCAGCAGCGTAGACGGGAGAGGGTACAATGAGCAGTTCTTC. Amino acid sequence: CASSVDGRGYNEQFF.

This clone was recorded a few times. J is TRBJ1-5 and V is TRBV2, with a tentative D call TRBD1 (6 bases). CDR1 is SNHLY, CDR2 FYNNEI, per germline. Trimming took 6 bases from V and 5 from J, leaving 11 bases between them. This CDR3 is 13 amino acids long. CDR3 DNA: TGTGCCAGCAGCCGGGACATCGATCAGCCCCAGCATTTT. Protein product: CASSRDIDQPQHF.

CDR3 protein: CASSQGYRGTDGYTF. As DNA, the CDR3 is TGCGCCAGCAGCCAAGGGTATCGGGGAACGGATGGCTACACCTTC. The chain recombines TRBV4-3 with TRBJ1-2; the D is unclear. In germline, CDR1 is LGHNA, CDR2 YSLEER. The germline V and J ends were trimmed by 1 base and 6 bases, with 15 bases remaining between them. The CDR3 is 15 amino acids.

The CDR3 DNA reads TGTGCCAGCAGTTGGGGGGGGGCGGATACGCAGTATTTT. This encodes CASSWGGADTQYF. The chain combines TRBV27 with TRBJ2-3; the D gene is possibly TRBD2 (7 bases). The ends were cut back, 4 bases at V and 6 bases at J, with 11 bases in the middle. Per germline, CDR1 MNHEY and CDR2 SMNVEV (reference sequence). The CDR3 is 13 residues long.

The J gene is TRBJ2-1, the V gene TRBV10-3; 8 nucleotides align to TRBD2. The CDR3 extends over 15 amino acids. CDR1 and CDR2 from the germline V gene are ENHRY and SYGVKD. V gave up 8 bases and J gave up 0 bases; unmatched junction bases: 6. Written as DNA, the CDR3 is TGTGCCATCGGGCGGGGGGCGAGCTCCTACAATGAGCAGTTCTTC. The encoded protein is CAIGRGASSYNEQFF.